Presented here are 32 T cell receptor beta chains from one specimen sequenced in a study of identical twins listed by TCRdb under 2016. The library was produced with 5' RACE. Instrument used: Illumina HiSeq 2000. TCRdb redid the processing of the public reads, applying fastp at Q25 and MiXCR, and retained in-frame beta chains. CDR3 protein duplicates are merged, each entry listing the most common genes and DNA. This sample is represented by 550,000 to 700,000 distinct CDR3 sequences; 9.6% of them were singletons. The ten largest clones represent more than 2.5% of the sample. These same records also appear under a second study, on yellow fever vaccine responses in identical twins.

The material sequenced was PBMCs. The receptor set was obtained from a woman between 18 and 29 years old in good health.

A note on this clonotype: A much larger clone lies one base from this, so it may be a read error. The V call is TRBV5-1, the J call TRBJ2-1; no firm D call. From germline, CDR1 is SGHRS and CDR2 YFSETQ. The CDR3 totals 14 residues. The CDR3, as DNA: TGCGCCAGCAGCTTGGGGTCACCTCCCAATGAGCTGTTCTTC. Translating it yields CASSLGSPPNELFF.

This clonotype was counted only a few times. V is TRBV12-3 or TRBV12-4 and J is TRBJ2-2; TRBD1 aligns across 10 bases. CDR3 length: 15 residues. The trim removed 4 bases at V and 7 bases at J, leaving 6 bases unmatched. The CDR3 reads CASSSRDRGNGELFF. The CDR3 DNA reads as TGTGCCAGCAGTTCAAGGGACAGGGGAAACGGGGAGCTGTTTTTT.

This chain uses TRBV27 with TRBJ2-7; 15 bases align to TRBD2. J was trimmed by 7 bases and V by 4 bases; bases with no gene match: 8. The CDR3 contains 16 residues. The V gene's germline CDR1 is MNHEY and CDR2 SMNVEV (reference sequence). Here the CDR3 reads CASSSRTSGGAGEQYF. For the CDR3, the DNA is TGTGCCAGCAGTTCCCGGACTAGCGGGGGGGCGGGAGAGCAGTACTTC.

This clonotype was counted only a few times. This chain joins TRBV28 and TRBJ2-7, with 12 bases that match TRBD1. Losses at the gene ends were 6 bases for V and 6 bases for J; bases not matched to a gene: 12. The CDR3 covers 16 residues. Germline V gene sequence: CDR1 MDHEN, CDR2 SYDVKM. The CDR3 nucleotides are TGTGCCAGCAGCGGGCGGGACAGGGGGCCCTCCGGCGAGCAGTACTTC. Protein sequence: CASSGRDRGPSGEQYF.

This clonotype has only a few counts. The rearrangement joins TRBV3-1 to TRBJ2-3, with unresolved D. The germline V and J ends were trimmed by 7 bases and 3 bases, with 11 bases remaining between them. The germline V gene has CDR1 LGHDT and CDR2 YNNKEL (reference sequence). This CDR3 spans 13 amino acids. The CDR3 DNA reads as TGTGCCAGCATGAAGGCAGCAACAGATACGCAGTATTTT. This encodes CASMKAATDTQYF.

Written as DNA, the CDR3 is TGTGCCAGCAGGGTTGCGGGGGTCGCCGGGGAGCTGTTTTTT. Translated: CASRVAGVAGELFF. This chain connects TRBV6-1 to TRBJ2-2; 7 bases fit TRBD2. Germline V lookup: CDR1 MNHNS, CDR2 SASEGT. The CDR3 is 14 residues long. Unmatched junction bases numbered 7, after V lost 6 bases and J lost 6 bases.

This clonotype was picked up a small number of times. V is TRBV2 and J is TRBJ1-1; D not resolved. The CDR3 has 13 amino acids. CDR1 is SNHLY and CDR2 is FYNNEI in the germline V gene. The V gene lost 5 bases and the J gene lost 1 base, with 8 bases spanning the gap. The CDR3 DNA sequence: TGTGCCAGCAGTAGAATCGAGAACACTGAAGCTTTCTTT. Its protein product is CASSRIENTEAFF.

Only a few counts were recorded for this clonotype. The rearrangement joins TRBV20-1 to TRBJ2-2; D is uncertain. The CDR3 has 15 residues. V dropped 5 bases and J dropped 3 bases, with 16 bases sitting between them. CDR1 DFQATT and CDR2 SNEGSKA come from the germline V gene (reference sequence). The chain's CDR3 is CSAQKYYRDTGELFF. Here the CDR3 DNA reads TGCAGTGCTCAAAAATACTACAGAGACACCGGGGAGCTGTTTTTT.

Only a few counts were recorded for this clonotype. The gene calls are TRBV12-3 or TRBV12-4 and TRBJ2-1, with 14 positions matching TRBD2. V was pared by 6 bases and J by 8 bases, with 6 bases of the junction left unmatched. The CDR3 length is 15 residues. The CDR3 nucleotides read TGTGCCAGCAGATTCGGACTAGCGGGAGGCTATGAGCAGTTCTTC. Protein sequence: CASRFGLAGGYEQFF.

This chain joins TRBV12-3 or TRBV12-4 and TRBJ2-5, with 14 bases that match TRBD2. The CDR3 runs to 16 residues. J was trimmed by 6 bases and V by 5 bases; bases with no gene match: 8. CDR3 loop: CASSKTSGGGAQTQYF. The CDR3 DNA reads TGTGCCAGCAGTAAGACTAGCGGGGGGGGGGCCCAGACCCAGTACTTC.

V is TRBV14 and J is TRBJ2-7; 8 bases are a match to TRBD2. This CDR3 has 15 amino acids. The trim removed 4 bases at V and 3 bases at J, leaving 8 bases unmatched. Germline V gene lookup returns CDR1 SGHDN and CDR2 FVKESK. Here the CDR3 DNA reads TGTGCCAGCAGCCCCGGACTAGCCTTTTTCTACGAGCAGTACTTC. Protein: CASSPGLAFFYEQYF.

J is TRBJ2-7 and V is TRBV28, with 8 nucleotides matching TRBD1. The CDR3 has 18 amino acids. V lost 6 bases and J lost 4; bases outside the gene matches: 20. The V gene's germline CDR1 is MDHEN and CDR2 SYDVKM. The chain's CDR3 is CASSSLFRRRGLGYEQYF. DNA of the CDR3: TGTGCCAGCAGCTCTCTTTTTCGTCGCAGGGGGCTAGGGTACGAGCAGTACTTC.

Ten or more counts support this clonotype. V usage is TRBV12-3 or TRBV12-4 and J usage is TRBJ2-1, with a possible D match to TRBD2 (5 bases). The CDR3 runs 15 residues. With 4 bases removed from V and 5 bases from J, the gap between germline ends came to 15 bases. The CDR3 DNA sequence: TGTGCCAGCAGTTCCGGGATACTCTCAAACAATGAGCAGTTCTTC. Translated, it gives CASSSGILSNNEQFF.

This rearrangement joins TRBV20-1 to TRBJ2-7, with TRBD1 matching over 9 bases. The V gene's germline CDR1 is DFQATT and CDR2 SNEGSKA (reference sequence). This CDR3 comprises 14 residues. J was trimmed by 3 bases and V by 1 base; bases with no gene match: 4. CDR3 protein: CSARGTGVFYEQYF. The CDR3, as DNA: TGCAGTGCTAGAGGGACAGGGGTTTTCTACGAGCAGTACTTC.

In this sample, this clonotype turned up once. The chain carries TRBV30 and TRBJ1-4; D is unresolved. Germline values: CDR1 GTSNPN, CDR2 SVGIG (reference sequence). CDR3 length equals 16 residues. Trimming took 0 bases from V and 3 from J, leaving 14 bases between them. CDR3 region: CAWSVENPRPNEKLFF. CDR3 sequence (DNA): TGTGCCTGGAGTGTAGAAAATCCCCGCCCTAATGAAAAACTGTTTTTT. Using reference TRBV30 and TRBJ1-4 for the parts outside the CDR3, the full variable domain is SQTIHQWPATLVQPVGSPLSLECTVEGTSNPNLYWYRQAAGRGLQLLFYSVGIGQISSEVPQNLSASRPQDRQFILSSKKLLLSDSGFYLCAWSVENPRPNEKLFFGSGTQLSVL.

A few counts support this clonotype. The rearrangement joins TRBV7-6 to TRBJ2-1, with 9 bases aligning to TRBD1. V lost 1 base and J lost 0; bases outside the gene matches: 7. Germline lookup yields CDR1 SGHVS and CDR2 FNYEAQ. The CDR3 sequence is 18 residues long. The DNA of the CDR3 is TGTGCCAGCAGCTTAGGAGACCGGACAGGGGACTCCTACAATGAGCAGTTCTTC. This translates into CASSLGDRTGDSYNEQFF.

This clonotype was observed at least ten times. The chain uses TRBV20-1 and TRBJ2-5, with D maybe TRBD2 (5 bases). V was cut by 0 bases and J by 5 bases, with 13 bases left in between. CDR1 is DFQATT, CDR2 SNEGSKA, per germline (reference sequence). The CDR3 length is 14 residues. As DNA, the CDR3 is TGCAGTGCTAGAGACGGGATTACCACGGAGACCCAGTACTTC. Translation gives CSARDGITTETQYF.

The table lists this clonotype with many counts. The chain's CDR3 is CASSQGAVSYEQYF. As DNA, the CDR3 is TGTGCCAGCAGCCAAGGGGCAGTTTCCTACGAGCAGTACTTC. This chain links TRBV3-1 with TRBJ2-7; the D is unclear. The V and J ends lost 1 base and 1 base respectively, with 8 bases between them. From germline, CDR1 is LGHDT and CDR2 YNNKEL (reference sequence). The length of the CDR3 is 14 residues.

V usage is TRBV4-3 and J usage is TRBJ2-1; 7 nucleotides align to TRBD1. The junction had 6 bases not matched to a gene; V was cut back by 1 base and J by 6 bases. Germline loops: CDR1 LGHNA, CDR2 YSLEER. CDR3 length: 15 residues. The CDR3 here is CASSQGDRVPNEQFF. CDR3 DNA sequence: TGCGCCAGCAGCCAAGGAGACAGGGTCCCCAATGAGCAGTTCTTC.

This clonotype was seen more than once but under ten times. This chain joins TRBV20-1 and TRBJ2-1; TRBD2 aligns across 9 bases. CDR3 length equals 15 residues. Trimming at V came to 0 bases and at J to 10 bases, leaving 10 bases not matched to a gene. Germline loops: CDR1 DFQATT, CDR2 SNEGSKA (reference sequence). The CDR3 DNA reads as TGCAGTGCTAGAGATCTGAAGCGGGGGGCACAGGAGCAGTTCTTC. It codes for CSARDLKRGAQEQFF.

Ten or more counts support this clonotype. The chain recombines TRBV27 with TRBJ1-2; maybe TRBD1 (5 bases). V lost 2 bases and J 6 bases, leaving 13 bases between the germline ends. The CDR3 spans 14 residues. CDR1 and CDR2 from the germline V gene are MNHEY and SMNVEV (reference sequence). CDR3 bases: TGTGCCAGCAGTTTACTTCCCGGGGGTAATGGCTACACCTTC. Its translation: CASSLLPGGNGYTF.

This clonotype was counted ten times or more. The chain combines TRBV5-1 with TRBJ2-1, with D perhaps matching TRBD1 (6 bases). The CDR3 is made up of 13 amino acids. The germline gives CDR1 SGHRS, CDR2 YFSETQ. V shed 3 bases and J shed 10 bases, with 14 bases lying between them. The CDR3 coding sequence is TGCGCCAGCAGCTCGGGGAAGGGGGTCGAGCAGTTCTTC. Translation: CASSSGKGVEQFF.

This clonotype was seen a few times. The V and J genes are TRBV7-2 and TRBJ2-1; D might be TRBD1 or TRBD2, each matching 5 bases. Trimming removed 2 bases at V and 0 bases at J, with 11 bases between. This CDR3 is built from 16 residues. The germline CDR1 and CDR2 sequences are SGHTA and FQGNSA. The CDR3 sequence is CASSLYGTSSYNEQFF. The CDR3 DNA follows: TGTGCCAGCAGCTTATACGGGACGAGCTCCTACAATGAGCAGTTCTTC.

Many counts were recorded for this clonotype. The chain combines TRBV20-1 with TRBJ2-2, with TRBD2 as a possible D gene (5 bases). Trimming took 3 bases from V and 1 from J, leaving 6 bases between them. This CDR3 spans 13 amino acids. Per the germline V gene, CDR1 is DFQATT and CDR2 is SNEGSKA (reference sequence). The CDR3 is CSASGKNTGELFF. The CDR3 DNA follows: TGCAGTGCTAGCGGGAAGAACACCGGGGAGCTGTTTTTT.

This clonotype was picked up a small number of times. This chain uses TRBV7-9 with TRBJ2-4; a weak D match, TRBD2 (6 bases). Deletions cut 0 bases from V and 8 bases from J, with 11 bases between. In germline, CDR1 is SEHNR, CDR2 FQNEAQ (reference sequence). The CDR3 extends over 14 amino acids. CDR3 in DNA: TGTGCCAGCAGCTTAGCCAGGGAGGTTGACATTCAGTACTTC. Translation: CASSLAREVDIQYF. The variable domain in full, with the rest retrieved from reference TRBV7-9 and TRBJ2-4, is DTGVSQNPRHKITKRGQNVTFRCDPISEHNRLYWYRQTLGQGPEFLTYFQNEAQLEKSRLLSDRFSAERPKGSFSTLEIQRTEQGDSAMYLCASSLAREVDIQYFGAGTRLSVL.

CDR3 protein: CASSLQVASRNEQFF. The CDR3 nucleotides read TGTGCCAGCAGTTTACAGGTCGCCTCTCGGAATGAGCAGTTCTTC. V usage is TRBV12-3 or TRBV12-4 and J usage is TRBJ2-1; D unclear. The CDR3 runs 15 residues. Trimming stripped 2 bases from V and 7 bases from J, with 15 bases between.

The J gene is TRBJ2-1, the V gene TRBV7-8; D unresolved. Germline V lookup: CDR1 SGHVS, CDR2 FQNEAQ. The CDR3 totals 17 residues. Trimming removed 0 bases at V and 0 bases at J, with 12 bases between. The CDR3 here is CASSLAKPISSYNEQFF. DNA of the CDR3: TGTGCCAGCAGCTTAGCGAAACCAATCAGCTCCTACAATGAGCAGTTCTTC.

This clonotype was counted ten times or more. The CDR3 DNA sequence: TGTGCCAGCAGCAAAGGACAGCCGAGCACAGATACGCAGTATTTT. Translated: CASSKGQPSTDTQYF. The chain joins TRBV5-5 to TRBJ2-3; maybe TRBD1 (6 bases). The CDR3 runs 15 residues. Germline values: CDR1 SGHKS, CDR2 YYEKEE (reference sequence). V lost 4 bases and J 0 bases, leaving 12 bases between the germline ends.

This chain joins TRBV20-1 and TRBJ1-5, with D possibly being TRBD1 (6 bases). The germline V gene has CDR1 DFQATT and CDR2 SNEGSKA (reference sequence). The CDR3 is 15 amino acids. The ends were cut back, 6 bases at V and 2 bases at J, with 17 bases in the middle. The CDR3, as DNA: TGCAGTGCGGGGCGAGGGGGTGGTGGCAATCAGCCCCAGCATTTT. Translation: CSAGRGGGGNQPQHF.

This clonotype was detected many times. This chain uses TRBV7-9 with TRBJ1-6; 7 nucleotides match TRBD1. The CDR3 has 14 amino acids. The V gene's germline CDR1 is SEHNR and CDR2 FQNEAQ (reference sequence). J lost 7 bases, V lost 3 bases, and 3 bases had no gene match. CDR3: CASSFGDRNSPLHF. The CDR3 DNA follows: TGTGCCAGCAGCTTTGGGGACAGAAATTCACCCCTCCACTTT.

This clonotype occurred many times. An end of the junction differs from the germline gene, which may be a read error. The CDR3 loop is CASSQDVQRGRENQYF. The DNA of the CDR3 is TGTGCCAGCAGCCAAGATGTCCAGCGGGGGAGGGAGAACCAGTACTTC. The gene calls are TRBV3-1 and TRBJ2-5, with TRBD2 matching 8 bases. The CDR3 totals 16 residues. Germline-derived CDR1 and CDR2 are LGHDT and YNNKEL (reference sequence).

The rearrangement joins TRBV29-1 to TRBJ2-1, with D tentatively TRBD2 (6 bases). The CDR3 runs 17 residues. Trimming pared 0 bases from V and 1 base from J, leaving 16 bases between. Germline values: CDR1 SQVTM, CDR2 ANQGSEA. The CDR3 sequence is CSVEEFGGGRSYNEQFF. CDR3 in DNA: TGCAGCGTTGAAGAGTTTGGGGGAGGAAGGTCCTACAATGAGCAGTTCTTC.